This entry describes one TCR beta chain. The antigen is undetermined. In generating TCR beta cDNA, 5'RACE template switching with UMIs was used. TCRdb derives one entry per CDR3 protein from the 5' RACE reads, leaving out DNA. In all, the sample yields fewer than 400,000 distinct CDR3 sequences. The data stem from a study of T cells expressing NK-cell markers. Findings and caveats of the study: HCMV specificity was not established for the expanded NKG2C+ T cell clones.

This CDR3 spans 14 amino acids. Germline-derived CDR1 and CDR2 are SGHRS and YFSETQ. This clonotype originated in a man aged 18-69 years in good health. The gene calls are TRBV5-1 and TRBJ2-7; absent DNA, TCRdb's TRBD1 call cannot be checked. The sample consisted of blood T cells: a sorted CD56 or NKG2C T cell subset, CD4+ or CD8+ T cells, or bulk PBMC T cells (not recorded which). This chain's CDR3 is CASRRQLSSYEQYF.